This TCR beta chain originates from a study of control samples from healthy donors and cancer patients. The germline CDR1 and CDR2 sequences are SGHTA and FQGTGA. V shed 4 bases and J 5 bases; nucleotides not matched to a gene: 4. The CDR3 loop spans 13 amino acids. TCRdb's copy holds only in-frame clones and misses some; the assay was immunoSEQ multiplex PCR. The table includes tens of thousands of clones, 87% detected once. This TCR derives from a middle-aged man in good health. What was sequenced was blood. The chain links TRBV7-3 to TRBJ2-5, with 7 bases fitting TRBD1. Here the CDR3 DNA reads TGTGCCAGCAGCTCGACAGGGTATGAGACCCAGTACTTC. This encodes CASSSTGYETQYF.